This entry is about one TCR beta chain. This sample is drawn from a study of blood T cell repertoires in COVID-19. On the study more broadly: Spain, Italy and the United States supplied samples that represented acute and convalescent COVID-19. PBMCs, B-cell-depleted T cells, or T cells were the source of the cDNA or gDNA that made up the material.

Germline values: CDR1 SGDLS, CDR2 YYNGEE. CDR3 length: 14 residues. V shed 0 bases, J shed 5 bases, and the junction held 2 bases outside the gene matches. Study processing details: Reference gene primer amplification gave nucleated cell count estimates. Generated by immunoSEQ multiplex PCR, the TCRdb table keeps only in-frame clones and is missing some. Clone size and V and J calls were adopted from that table, with D and trimming inferred from the DNA. The repertoire holds 30,000 to 45,000 clones, with 78% as singletons. V and J are TRBV9 and TRBJ1-5, with 7 bases matching TRBD1. The receptor was isolated from a man aged 60 to 69 with acute or convalescent COVID-19. The sequenced sample consisted of peripheral blood. CDR3 DNA sequence: TGTGCCAGCAGCGTAGGGCAGGGGGATCAGCCCCAGCATTTT. The encoded protein is CASSVGQGDQPQHF.